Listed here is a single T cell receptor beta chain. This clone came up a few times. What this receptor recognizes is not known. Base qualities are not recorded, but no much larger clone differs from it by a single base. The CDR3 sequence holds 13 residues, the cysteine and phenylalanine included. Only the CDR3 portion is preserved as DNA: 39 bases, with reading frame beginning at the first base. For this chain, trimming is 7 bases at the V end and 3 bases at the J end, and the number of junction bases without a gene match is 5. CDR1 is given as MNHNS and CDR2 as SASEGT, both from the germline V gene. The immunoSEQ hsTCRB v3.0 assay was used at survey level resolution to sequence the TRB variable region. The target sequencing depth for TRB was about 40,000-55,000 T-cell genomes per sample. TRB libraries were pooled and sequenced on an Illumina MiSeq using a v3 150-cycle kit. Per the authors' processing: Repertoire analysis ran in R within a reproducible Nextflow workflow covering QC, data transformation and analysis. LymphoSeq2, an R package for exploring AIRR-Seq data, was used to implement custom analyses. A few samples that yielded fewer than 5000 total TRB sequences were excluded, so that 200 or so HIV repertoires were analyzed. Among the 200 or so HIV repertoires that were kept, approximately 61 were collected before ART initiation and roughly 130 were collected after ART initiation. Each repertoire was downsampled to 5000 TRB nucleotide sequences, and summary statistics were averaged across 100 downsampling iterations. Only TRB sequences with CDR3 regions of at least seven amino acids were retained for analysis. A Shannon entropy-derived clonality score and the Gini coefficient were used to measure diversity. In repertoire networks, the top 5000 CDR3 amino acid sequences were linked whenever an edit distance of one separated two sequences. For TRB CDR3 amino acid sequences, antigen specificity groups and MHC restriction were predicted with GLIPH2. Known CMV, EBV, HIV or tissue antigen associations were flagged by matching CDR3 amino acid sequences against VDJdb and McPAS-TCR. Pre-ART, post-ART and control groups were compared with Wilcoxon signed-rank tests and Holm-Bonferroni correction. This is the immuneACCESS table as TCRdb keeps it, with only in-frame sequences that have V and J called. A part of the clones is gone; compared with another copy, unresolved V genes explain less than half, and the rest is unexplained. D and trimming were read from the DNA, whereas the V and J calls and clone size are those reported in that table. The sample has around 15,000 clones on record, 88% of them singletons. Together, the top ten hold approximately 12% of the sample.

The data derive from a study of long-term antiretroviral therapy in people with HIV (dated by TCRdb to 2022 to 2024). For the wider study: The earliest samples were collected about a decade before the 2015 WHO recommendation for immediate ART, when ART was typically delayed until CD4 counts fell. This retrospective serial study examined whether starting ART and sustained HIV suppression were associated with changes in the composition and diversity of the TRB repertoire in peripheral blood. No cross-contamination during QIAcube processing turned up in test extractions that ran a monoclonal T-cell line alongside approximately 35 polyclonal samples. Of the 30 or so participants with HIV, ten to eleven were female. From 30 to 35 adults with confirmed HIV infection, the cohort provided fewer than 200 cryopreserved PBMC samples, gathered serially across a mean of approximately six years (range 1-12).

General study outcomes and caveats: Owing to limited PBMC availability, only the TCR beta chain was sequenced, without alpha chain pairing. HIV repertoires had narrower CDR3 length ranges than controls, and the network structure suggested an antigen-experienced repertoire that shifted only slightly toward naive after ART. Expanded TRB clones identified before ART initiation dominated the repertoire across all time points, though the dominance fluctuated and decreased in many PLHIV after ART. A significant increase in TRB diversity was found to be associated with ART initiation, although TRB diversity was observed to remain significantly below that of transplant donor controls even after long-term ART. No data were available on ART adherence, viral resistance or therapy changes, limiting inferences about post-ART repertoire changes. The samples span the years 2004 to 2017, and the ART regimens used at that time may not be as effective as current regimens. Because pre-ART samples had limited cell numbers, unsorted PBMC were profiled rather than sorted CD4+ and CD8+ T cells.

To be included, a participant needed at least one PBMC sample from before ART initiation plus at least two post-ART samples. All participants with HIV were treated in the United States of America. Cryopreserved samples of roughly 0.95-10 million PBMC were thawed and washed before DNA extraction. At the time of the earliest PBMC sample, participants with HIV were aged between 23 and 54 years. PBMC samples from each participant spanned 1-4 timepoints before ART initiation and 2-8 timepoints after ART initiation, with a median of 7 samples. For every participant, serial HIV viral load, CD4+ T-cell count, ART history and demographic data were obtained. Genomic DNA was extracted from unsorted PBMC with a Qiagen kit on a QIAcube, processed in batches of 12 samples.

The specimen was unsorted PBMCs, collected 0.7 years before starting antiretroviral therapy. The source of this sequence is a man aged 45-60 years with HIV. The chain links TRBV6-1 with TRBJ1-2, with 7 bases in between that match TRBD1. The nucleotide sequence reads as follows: TGTGCCAGCACCCGGGACAGACACTATGGCTACACCTTC. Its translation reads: CASTRDRHYGYTF.